The 17 T cell receptor beta chains below were found in one sample sequenced in a study of blood T cells in healthy people across ages. Alongside a J-beta primer mix, a sample-barcoded 5' primer served in a second PCR lasting roughly 6 to 11 cycles. TCRdb fed the 5' RACE reads into MiXCR, producing one record per CDR3 protein. This repertoire shows fewer than 900,000 distinct CDR3 sequences, roughly 47% found once; its top ten account for around 20%. The sequenced sample consisted of blood. The source is a woman aged 55-70 years in good health.

This clonotype was found many times. The chain carries TRBV27 and TRBJ2-5; 12 bases match TRBD2. Germline CDR1 reads MNHEY; CDR2 reads SMNVEV (reference sequence). V gave up 6 bases and J gave up 6 bases; unmatched junction bases: 8. The CDR3 covers 15 residues. The CDR3 DNA reads as TGTGCCAGCAGACCCACTAGCGGGGGGCTTCAGACCCAGTACTTC. Translating it yields CASRPTSGGLQTQYF.

This clonotype was found a few times. The rearrangement joins TRBV18 to TRBJ2-5; D remains unclear. V dropped 2 bases and J dropped 6 bases, with 10 bases sitting between them. CDR3 length equals 13 residues. Germline V gene data show CDR1 as KGHSH and CDR2 as LQKENI. The CDR3 nucleotides read TGTGCCAGCTCACCAACAGAAGGACAGACCCAGTACTTC. Amino acids: CASSPTEGQTQYF.

The table lists this clonotype with many counts. The V gene is TRBV4-2, the J gene TRBJ2-5, with 10 bases identical to TRBD2. CDR1 and CDR2 from the germline V gene are LGHNA and YNFKEQ. The CDR3 contains 16 residues. With 1 base clipped from V and 5 bases from J, the junction kept 7 bases outside the gene matches. This chain's CDR3 is CASSQGGAGGVETQYF. CDR3 nucleotides: TGTGCCAGCAGCCAAGGTGGAGCGGGAGGGGTGGAGACCCAGTACTTC.

The genes are TRBV28 and TRBJ1-6; the D is unclear. This CDR3 spans 16 amino acids. Germline V lookup: CDR1 MDHEN, CDR2 SYDVKM. Trimming shortened V by 3 bases and J by 3 bases, and 12 bases separated the two germline ends. CDR3 region: CASSLGPLLYNSPLHF. The CDR3 region has the DNA TGTGCCAGCAGTTTGGGTCCCCTCCTCTATAATTCACCCCTCCACTTT.

The count of this clonotype is one. One junction end does not reproduce the germline sequence, and a read error may be involved. The chain carries TRBV2 and TRBJ2-1; TRBD1 agrees at 12 bases. Germline loops: CDR1 SNHLY, CDR2 FYNNEI. CDR3 length: 14 amino acids. The CDR3 protein is CASSRDRGLNERFF. The CDR3 nucleotides are TGTGCCAGCAGCCGGGACAGGGGGCTAAATGAGCGGTTCTTC.

The rearrangement uses TRBV10-3 and TRBJ2-3; the D gene is possibly TRBD2 (5 bases). The CDR3 is made up of 17 amino acids. Germline V gene data show CDR1 as ENHRY and CDR2 as SYGVKD. Trimming cost V 7 bases and J 6 bases, with 26 bases left between them. The CDR3 sequence is CAINKGSAGEAGDTQYF. Written as DNA, the CDR3 is TGTGCCATCAACAAGGGCTCTGCGGGCGAGGCCGGGGATACGCAGTATTTT.

Details on this clonotype: One end of the junction is discordant with germline, which a read error may explain. The chain joins TRBV4-2 to TRBJ1-1, with a possible D match to TRBD1 (6 bases). The CDR3 runs to 17 residues. Germline V lookup: CDR1 LGHNA, CDR2 YNFKEQ. CDR3 nucleotide sequence: TGTGCCAGCAGCCCGCGCCAGGGGCAGGGGATGAAGACTGAAGCTTTCTTT. This encodes CASSPRQGQGMKTEAFF.

To note about this clonotype: A much larger clone differs from this one at a single base, so this may be a read error. The chain carries TRBV7-2 and TRBJ2-7, with 10 nucleotides matching TRBD1. Trimming removed 3 bases from V and 9 bases from J; junction bases left unmatched: 14. The CDR3 consists of 16 residues. From germline, CDR1 is SGHTA and CDR2 FQGNSA. The CDR3 is CASSFRARDRGSGQYF. CDR3 nucleotide sequence: TGTGCCAGCAGCTTTAGGGCTCGGGACAGGGGAAGCGGGCAGTACTTC.

This CDR3 is CASSGGGAEKLFF. Written as DNA, the CDR3 is TGTGCCAGCAGCGGCGGGGGAGCTGAAAAACTGTTTTTT. This chain connects TRBV9 to TRBJ1-4; D is perhaps TRBD1 (5 bases). Germline V gene lookup returns CDR1 SGDLS and CDR2 YYNGEE. The V gene lost 3 bases and the J gene lost 7 bases, with 10 bases spanning the gap. The CDR3 loop spans 13 amino acids.

The chain couples TRBV7-2 to TRBJ2-5; D possibly corresponds to TRBD1 (7 bases). The end of the DNA aligns better with TRBJ2-4, so the J call may be wrong. CDR1 SGHTA and CDR2 FQGNSA come from the germline V gene. The CDR3 has 16 amino acids. CDR3 sequence: CASSPMNRGLRNIQYF. As DNA, the CDR3 is TGTGCCAGCAGCCCCATGAACAGGGGACTCAGAAACATTCAGTACTTC.

In this sample, this clonotype turned up a few times. This could be a read error, since a much larger clone is one nucleotide away. The rearrangement uses TRBV29-1 and TRBJ2-1; TRBD2 aligns across 7 bases. J was trimmed by 4 bases and V by 7 bases; bases with no gene match: 10. Per the germline V gene, CDR1 is SQVTM and CDR2 is ANQGSEA. The CDR3 runs 14 residues. The CDR3 bases are TGCAGCGCTCTAGTGACCGGGGGGTACAATGAGCAGTTCTTC. It codes for CSALVTGGYNEQFF.

The genes are TRBV12-3 or TRBV12-4 and TRBJ2-3; D is possibly TRBD2 (6 bases). Deletions cut 4 bases from V and 1 base from J, with 12 bases between. The CDR3 is 15 amino acids. The CDR3 region has the DNA TGTGCCAGCAGTTCGGGGAGGAGGGGCACAGATACGCAGTATTTT. Its protein is CASSSGRRGTDTQYF.

Worth noting for this clonotype: Sequence at one end of the junction differs from germline and may be a read error. The chain couples TRBV27 to TRBJ2-5, with D uncertain. Germline V gene sequence: CDR1 MNHEY, CDR2 SMNVEV (reference sequence). CDR3 length equals 13 residues. For the CDR3, the DNA is TGTGCCAGCAGTGTATCGGTGGGGATCCCGGGGTACTTC. Protein sequence: CASSVSVGIPGYF.

V and J are TRBV3-1 and TRBJ2-1, with TRBD2 identical over 7 bases. The CDR3 runs to 19 residues. The germline gives CDR1 LGHDT, CDR2 YNNKEL (reference sequence). After removal of 0 bases from V and 0 bases from J, the junction contained 11 bases not matched to a gene. The CDR3 DNA reads TGTGCCAGCAGCCAAGACCCTGGGGGGGTAACCAGCTCCTACAATGAGCAGTTCTTC. Protein sequence: CASSQDPGGVTSSYNEQFF.

J is TRBJ2-1 and V is TRBV29-1, with 9 bases identical to TRBD2. Unmatched junction bases numbered 13, after V lost 1 base and J lost 0 bases. The CDR3 is made up of 19 amino acids. Germline CDR1 SQVTM, CDR2 ANQGSEA. CDR3 DNA: TGCAGCGTTGAAGGGATAGGGGAAGCGGGAGGCAGCTCCTACAATGAGCAGTTCTTC. It codes for CSVEGIGEAGGSSYNEQFF.

The genes are TRBV7-2 and TRBJ2-3; TRBD2 matches 11 bases. CDR3 length equals 16 residues. With V trimmed by 5 bases and J by 4 bases, 8 bases remained unmatched. In germline, CDR1 is SGHTA, CDR2 FQGNSA. CDR3 DNA sequence: TGTGCCAGCAGCCCCGGGGTAGCGGGAGGGGCAGATACGCAGTATTTT. Translation gives CASSPGVAGGADTQYF.

This clonotype was counted at least ten times. It may be a read error: a sequence one base away is much more abundant. This chain connects TRBV12-3 or TRBV12-4 to TRBJ2-5; D might be TRBD2 (5 bases). The CDR3 runs 12 residues. V lost 7 bases, J lost 11 bases, and 17 bases lay in between. DNA of the CDR3: TGTGCCAGCAACGGGGAACACAATGAGCAGTACTTC. It specifies CASNGEHNEQYF.